This passage covers 32 T cell receptor beta chains from one sample sequenced in a study of blood T cell repertoires in COVID-19. Assay: immunoSEQ multiplex PCR; the TCRdb copy retains only in-frame clones and omits some. This table holds about 120,000 clones, about 83% found once. Source material: peripheral blood. Source of these receptors: a woman in her forties or fifties with acute or convalescent COVID-19.

The chain couples TRBV9 to TRBJ2-2; 11 bases agree with TRBD2. The V segment lost 3 bases and the J segment 6 bases; nucleotides outside the gene matches: 4. Germline V gene sequence: CDR1 SGDLS, CDR2 YYNGEE. This CDR3 has 15 residues. The CDR3 region is CASSEVAGGSGELFF. CDR3 nucleotides: TGTGCCAGCAGCGAAGTAGCGGGAGGGTCCGGGGAGCTGTTTTTT.

The chain uses TRBV27 and TRBJ1-2; 10 bases agree with TRBD1. Losses at the gene ends were 5 bases for V and 5 bases for J; bases not matched to a gene: 8. Germline lookup yields CDR1 MNHEY and CDR2 SMNVEV (reference sequence). This CDR3 is built from 15 residues. The CDR3 DNA reads as TGTGCCAGCAGTCCGAGTTGGGGACAGGGGTATGGCTACACCTTC. Its translation: CASSPSWGQGYGYTF.

The chain is built from TRBV18 and TRBJ2-2, with D perhaps matching TRBD1 (6 bases). This CDR3 is 15 amino acids long. The germline gives CDR1 KGHSH, CDR2 LQKENI. Trimming took off 6 bases at V and 3 bases at J, with 14 bases between the two ends. The CDR3 here is CASSRNREYTGELFF. The DNA of the CDR3 is TGTGCCAGCTCCCGGAACAGGGAATACACCGGGGAGCTGTTTTTT.

The rearrangement joins TRBV3-1 (or the pseudogene TRBV3-2) to TRBJ2-1; D not certain. This CDR3 is 15 amino acids long. The V and J ends lost 2 bases and 0 bases respectively, with 8 bases between them. Germline V gene lookup returns CDR1 LGHDT and CDR2 YNNKEL (reference sequence). In DNA, the CDR3 is TGTGCCAGCAGCCAAAGCCTGAGCTCCTACAATGAGCAGTTCTTC. It specifies CASSQSLSSYNEQFF.

CDR3 sequence reads: CAWSVTLGRKGEKLFF. In DNA form, the CDR3 reads TGTGCCTGGAGTGTTACCCTCGGCAGGAAAGGTGAAAAACTGTTTTTT. V and J are TRBV30 and TRBJ1-4; D not resolved. Trimming removed 0 bases from V and 7 bases from J, with 18 bases in between. Germline V lookup: CDR1 GTSNPN, CDR2 SVGIG (reference sequence). CDR3 length: 16 amino acids.

The V gene is TRBV30, the J gene TRBJ2-3, with 14 bases that match TRBD2. The V gene's germline CDR1 is GTSNPN and CDR2 SVGIG (reference sequence). The CDR3 is 15 amino acids. J lost 5 bases, V lost 5 bases, and 6 bases had no gene match. The CDR3 DNA follows: TGTGCCTGGTCGGGACTAGCGGGAGCAGGAGATACGCAGTATTTT. Translation: CAWSGLAGAGDTQYF. The full variable domain, in which reference TRBV30 and TRBJ2-3 provide the parts outside the CDR3, is SQTIHQWPATLVQPVGSPLSLECTVEGTSNPNLYWYRQAAGRGLQLLFYSVGIGQISSEVPQNLSASRPQDRQFILSSKKLLLSDSGFYLCAWSGLAGAGDTQYFGPGTRLTVL.

The chain couples TRBV6-2 or TRBV6-3 to TRBJ1-1; possible D gene TRBD1, 5 bases. The germline V gene encodes CDR1 MNHEY and CDR2 SVGEGT. The germline V and J ends were trimmed by 5 bases and 3 bases, with 19 bases remaining between them. CDR3 size: 16 residues. The CDR3 protein is CASSHGHARGDTEAFF. CDR3 sequence (DNA): TGTGCCAGCAGTCATGGACATGCTCGGGGGGACACTGAAGCTTTCTTT.

V and J are TRBV5-4 and TRBJ2-2, with TRBD2 identical over 7 bases. J lost 1 base, V lost 4 bases, and 7 bases had no gene match. The CDR3 has 16 amino acids. Germline V gives CDR1 SGHNT, CDR2 YYREEE (reference sequence). In DNA form, the CDR3 reads TGTGCCAGCAGCCCCCCCCAGCGGGGGAACACCGGGGAGCTGTTTTTT. Encoded protein: CASSPPQRGNTGELFF.

The CDR3 DNA is TGTGCCAGCAGCCACGACAGGGGGCGCGGGGAGACCCAGTACTTC. Translated, it gives CASSHDRGRGETQYF. The chain uses TRBV6-2 or TRBV6-3 and TRBJ2-5, with 10 bases identical to TRBD1. The V gene's germline CDR1 is MNHEY and CDR2 SVGEGT. The CDR3 spans 15 residues. V shed 6 bases and J 5 bases; nucleotides not matched to a gene: 9.

The table lists this clone with a few counts. The CDR3 DNA sequence: TGTGCCAGCAGCCAACACCTCTACAGGGGACCTATCCCACAACCTGGAAACACCATATATTTT. It translates to CASSQHLYRGPIPQPGNTIYF. This chain links TRBV16 with TRBJ1-3; 7 nucleotides agree with TRBD1. Per the germline V gene, CDR1 is KGHSY and CDR2 is FQNENV. The CDR3 runs to 21 residues. The V segment lost 2 bases and the J segment 2 bases; nucleotides outside the gene matches: 21.

The chain links TRBV10-3 to TRBJ2-7; D may be TRBD2 (5 bases). V was trimmed by 3 bases and J by 2 bases, leaving 23 bases between them. From germline, CDR1 is ENHRY and CDR2 SYGVKD. The CDR3 sequence is 18 residues long. The CDR3 sequence: CAISDSARAGKGTYEQYF. CDR3 coding DNA: TGTGCCATCAGTGACTCCGCCCGGGCGGGTAAAGGGACCTACGAGCAGTACTTC.

The chain carries TRBV6-6 and TRBJ1-1; TRBD1 aligns across 7 bases. J lost 10 bases, V lost 6 bases, and 8 bases had no gene match. This CDR3 contains 12 residues. Germline assignment: CDR1 MNHNY and CDR2 SVGAGI (reference sequence). The chain's CDR3 is CASSPGGGTAFF. Written as DNA, the CDR3 is TGTGCCAGCAGCCCTGGAGGGGGCACAGCTTTCTTT.

The chain carries TRBV18 and TRBJ1-5; D unclear. CDR3 length equals 14 residues. Germline loops: CDR1 KGHSH, CDR2 LQKENI. Trimming pared 1 base from V and 2 bases from J, leaving 6 bases between. CDR3: CASSPLSGNQPQHF. In DNA, the CDR3 is TGTGCCAGCTCACCACTCTCGGGCAATCAGCCCCAGCATTTT.

The rearrangement uses TRBV19 and TRBJ1-5; 7 positions match TRBD1. V shed 7 bases and J 1 base; nucleotides not matched to a gene: 7. There are 15 residues in the CDR3. Germline V gives CDR1 LNHDA, CDR2 SQIVND (reference sequence). Written as DNA, the CDR3 is TGTGCCAGTAAAAAGGACAGGCAGAGCAATCAGCCCCAGCATTTT. This encodes CASKKDRQSNQPQHF.

V is TRBV29-1 and J is TRBJ1-3; D possibly corresponds to TRBD1 (5 bases). Germline lookup yields CDR1 SQVTM and CDR2 ANQGSEA. CDR3 size: 13 residues. Trimming cost V 7 bases and J 4 bases, with 14 bases left between them. The CDR3 loop is CSANRDSGNTIYF. The CDR3 DNA reads TGCAGCGCAAACCGGGACTCGGGAAACACCATATATTTT.

The CDR3 sequence: CASSLGEDQPQHF. The CDR3 region has the DNA TGTGCCAGCTCACTCGGGGAGGATCAGCCCCAGCATTTT. The chain joins TRBV18 to TRBJ1-5; D gene unclear. Germline-derived CDR1 and CDR2 are KGHSH and LQKENI. The CDR3 is 13 residues long. With 4 bases removed from V and 5 bases from J, the gap between germline ends came to 9 bases.

As DNA, the CDR3 is TGTGCCAGCAGCCTCGTCACATCTTACAATGAGCAGTTCTTC. Protein product: CASSLVTSYNEQFF. V gene TRBV9 combines with J gene TRBJ2-1; no clear D gene. Trimming removed 4 bases from V and 4 bases from J, with 12 bases in between. The CDR3 contains 14 residues. The germline V gene has CDR1 SGDLS and CDR2 YYNGEE.

This rearrangement joins TRBV2 to TRBJ2-4, with D uncertain. Germline lookup yields CDR1 SNHLY and CDR2 FYNNEI. The CDR3 has 14 residues. Deletions cut 5 bases from V and 0 bases from J, with 8 bases between. The CDR3 region has the DNA TGTGCCAGCAGTCCACAGATAGCCAAAAACATTCAGTACTTC. This encodes CASSPQIAKNIQYF.

The chain is built from TRBV16 and TRBJ1-6; 9 bases agree with TRBD1. There are 15 residues in the CDR3. V lost 0 bases, J lost 7 bases, and 1 base stayed unmatched. The V gene's germline CDR1 is KGHSY and CDR2 FQNENV. Here the CDR3 reads CASSQSGQGNSPLHF. CDR3 sequence (DNA): TGTGCCAGCAGCCAATCTGGACAGGGGAATTCACCCCTCCACTTT.

The rearrangement uses TRBV2 and TRBJ1-4, with 7 bases lining up with TRBD1. Trimming removed 3 bases from V and 4 bases from J; junction bases left unmatched: 5. The CDR3 consists of 15 residues. CDR1 is SNHLY, CDR2 FYNNEI, per germline. The CDR3, as DNA: TGTGCCAGCAGTGACCCGGGACAGAGTAATGAAAAACTGTTTTTT. Translating it yields CASSDPGQSNEKLFF.

The chain employs TRBV6-2 or TRBV6-3 and TRBJ2-3, with a weak D call TRBD2 (6 bases). V lost 6 bases and J lost 5, with 21 bases in between. Germline values: CDR1 MNHEY, CDR2 SVGEGT. The CDR3 extends over 16 amino acids. This CDR3 reads CASSPVRGLAQDTQYF. The CDR3 DNA sequence: TGTGCCAGCAGCCCCGTGCGGGGTTTAGCACAAGATACGCAGTATTTT.

The chain couples TRBV7-2 to TRBJ2-1, with D possibly matching TRBD1 (6 bases). V shed 1 base and J shed 9 bases, with 13 bases lying between them. The length of the CDR3 is 14 residues. Germline CDR1 SGHTA, CDR2 FQGNSA. CDR3 in DNA: TGTGCCAGCAGCTTAGGGCAGGGGAGAGCTGAGCAGTTCTTC. Protein: CASSLGQGRAEQFF.

This clone was seen a single time. The CDR3 sequence: CASSLGLQGFYGYTF. The CDR3 DNA is TGTGCCAGCAGCTTAGGTCTTCAGGGGTTCTATGGCTACACCTTC. The V gene is TRBV7-9, the J gene TRBJ1-2; maybe TRBD1 (6 bases). V gave up 1 base and J gave up 4 bases, with 13 bases separating them. Germline V gives CDR1 SEHNR, CDR2 FQNEAQ (reference sequence). This CDR3 region has 15 residues. Full variable domain (rest looked up from reference TRBV7-9 and TRBJ1-2): DTGVSQNPRHKITKRGQNVTFRCDPISEHNRLYWYRQTLGQGPEFLTYFQNEAQLEKSRLLSDRFSAERPKGSFSTLEIQRTEQGDSAMYLCASSLGLQGFYGYTFGSGTRLTVV.

The V gene is TRBV5-1, the J gene TRBJ1-2; D remains ambiguous. V was shortened by 0 bases and J by 4 bases, with 7 bases between the two germline ends. Germline assignment: CDR1 SGHRS and CDR2 YFSETQ. The CDR3 runs to 13 residues. CDR3 bases: TGCGCCAGCAGCTTGGCTGGGCTCTATGGCTACACCTTC. Protein: CASSLAGLYGYTF.

This chain connects TRBV6-5 to TRBJ1-1, with TRBD1 matching over 7 bases. Per germline, CDR1 MNHEY and CDR2 SVGAGI. The V segment lost 4 bases and the J segment 10 bases; nucleotides outside the gene matches: 9. There are 13 residues in the CDR3. The CDR3 region has the DNA TGTGCCAGCAGTTTAACAGGGGCGTTAGGAGCTTTCTTT. Protein: CASSLTGALGAFF.

The chain carries TRBV14 and TRBJ1-2; no reliable D call. This CDR3 spans 16 amino acids. Between the trimmed V and J ends, which lost 0 bases and 3 bases, there was a span of 14 bases. Germline CDR1 reads SGHDN; CDR2 reads FVKESK. The CDR3 region is CASSQDPARGYYGYTF. The CDR3, as DNA: TGTGCCAGCAGCCAAGATCCGGCCAGAGGGTACTATGGCTACACCTTC.

The CDR3 DNA follows: TGCAGTGCTAGTGACGGGGGGGTCGCCGAGCAGTACTTC. Protein product: CSASDGGVAEQYF. The V gene is TRBV20-1, the J gene TRBJ2-7; 8 bases align to TRBD2. J gave up 6 bases and V 3 bases, and 7 bases lay outside the gene matches. The CDR3 is 13 residues long. CDR1 and CDR2 from the germline V gene are DFQATT and SNEGSKA (reference sequence).

This chain connects TRBV7-2 to TRBJ2-1, with TRBD2 identical over 11 bases. Germline trimming cut 4 bases from V and 4 bases from J; bases unmatched to any gene: 3. CDR3 length equals 15 residues. Germline V gene sequence: CDR1 SGHTA, CDR2 FQGNSA. The CDR3 region is CASSSSGGPYNEQFF. CDR3 sequence (DNA): TGTGCCAGCAGCTCTAGCGGGGGGCCATACAATGAGCAGTTCTTC.

J is TRBJ1-2 and V is TRBV5-4; D gene unclear. Looked up from germline, CDR1 is SGHNT and CDR2 is YYREEE (reference sequence). V was clipped by 4 bases and J by 2 bases, with 9 bases between them. The CDR3 totals 13 residues. This CDR3 is CASSAFGNYGYTF. CDR3 nucleotide sequence: TGTGCCAGCAGCGCATTCGGGAACTATGGCTACACCTTC.

The chain recombines TRBV7-2 with TRBJ2-7; 7 bases are a match to TRBD2. The CDR3 sequence is 15 residues long. V trimming: 1 base; J trimming: 4 bases; junction bases outside the gene matches: 7. CDR1 and CDR2 (germline): SGHTA, FQGNSA. CDR3 in DNA: TGTGCCAGCAGCTTAGACGGCGGGAGTGTGTACGAGCAGTACTTC. Amino acid sequence: CASSLDGGSVYEQYF.

This clone was observed once. The V gene is TRBV5-4, the J gene TRBJ2-5; 7 bases map to TRBD2. Trimming removed 2 bases from V and 0 bases from J; junction bases left unmatched: 4. The CDR3 has 15 residues. Germline lookup yields CDR1 SGHNT and CDR2 YYREEE (reference sequence). CDR3 loop: CASSFPSGDQETQYF. CDR3 coding DNA: TGTGCCAGCAGCTTTCCAAGCGGGGACCAAGAGACCCAGTACTTC.

The V gene is TRBV9, the J gene TRBJ1-3; D is unclear. The V end lost 1 base, the J end lost 3 bases, and 8 bases lay between the germline ends. The CDR3 spans 14 residues. In germline, CDR1 is SGDLS, CDR2 YYNGEE. CDR3 coding DNA: TGTGCCAGCAGCGTATTCGAGGGTGGAAACACCATATATTTT. It translates to CASSVFEGGNTIYF.